One T cell receptor beta chain is described in this entry. Its antigen is not identified. TCR beta CDR3 regions were amplified from RNA. The HTBI primer set was used in a first-round RT-PCR of the TCR CDR3. TCRdb called the multiplex PCR reads again in MiXCR, with one record for every CDR3 protein. The sample records around 440,000 distinct CDR3 sequences, less than 20% being singletons. This record comes from a study of T cells in Graves' hyperthyroidism and ophthalmopathy. Study observations and caveats: Expanded thyroid clonotypes (above 0.001) were mostly also found in blood.

Sequencing used blood. The TCR sequence derives from a woman aged 18 to 35 with Graves' hyperthyroidism.

The CDR3 is CSAPRTSGKIYNEQFF. The CDR3 DNA reads as TGCAGTGCTCCCCGGACTAGCGGGAAAATATACAATGAGCAGTTCTTC. V usage is TRBV20-1 and J usage is TRBJ2-1; 12 nucleotides line up with TRBD2. V shed 5 bases, J shed 4 bases, and the junction held 9 bases outside the gene matches. CDR3 length: 16 residues. From germline, CDR1 is DFQATT and CDR2 SNEGSKA (reference sequence).